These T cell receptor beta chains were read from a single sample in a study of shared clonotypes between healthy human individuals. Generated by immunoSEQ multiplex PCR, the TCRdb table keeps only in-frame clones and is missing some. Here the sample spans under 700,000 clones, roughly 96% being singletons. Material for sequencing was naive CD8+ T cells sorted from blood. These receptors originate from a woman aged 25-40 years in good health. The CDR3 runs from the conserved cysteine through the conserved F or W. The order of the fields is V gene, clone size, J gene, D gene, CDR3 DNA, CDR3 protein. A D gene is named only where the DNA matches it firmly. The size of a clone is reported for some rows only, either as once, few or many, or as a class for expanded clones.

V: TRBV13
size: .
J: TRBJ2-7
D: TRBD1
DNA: TGTGCCAGCAGCTCCTTGGGACAGGGTAAATCCTACGAGCAGTACTTC
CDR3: CASSSLGQGKSYEQYF

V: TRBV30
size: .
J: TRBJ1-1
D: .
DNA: TGTGCCTGGAGTGATCGGGGACCGACTGAAGCTTTCTTT
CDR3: CAWSDRGPTEAFF

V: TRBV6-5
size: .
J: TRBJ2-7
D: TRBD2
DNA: TGTGCCAGCAGTTACGGGACTACCTCCTACGAGCAGTACTTC
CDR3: CASSYGTTSYEQYF

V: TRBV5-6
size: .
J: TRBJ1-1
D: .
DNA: TGTGCCAGCAGCTTGGGGGGGATTGAAGCTTTCTTT
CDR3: CASSLGGIEAFF

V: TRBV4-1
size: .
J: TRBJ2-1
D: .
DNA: TGCGCCAGCAGCCCTGGCGGTAACTCCTACAATGAGCAGTTCTTC
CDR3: CASSPGGNSYNEQFF

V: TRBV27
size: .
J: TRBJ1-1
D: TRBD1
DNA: TGTGCCAGCACAGGGGGTTGGAACACTGAAGCTTTCTTT
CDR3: CASTGGWNTEAFF

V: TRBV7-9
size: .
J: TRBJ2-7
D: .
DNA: TGTGCCAGCAGCTTAGGGGGTCGCACCCACGAGCAGTACTTC
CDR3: CASSLGGRTHEQYF

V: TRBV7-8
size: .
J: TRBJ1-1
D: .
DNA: TGTGCCAGCAGCGGTGGGGACTACAGAGCTTTCTTT
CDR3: CASSGGDYRAFF

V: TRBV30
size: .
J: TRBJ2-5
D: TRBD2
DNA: TGTGCCTGGACTTTAGCGGGAGGGGAAGAGACCCAGTACTTC
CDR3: CAWTLAGGEETQYF

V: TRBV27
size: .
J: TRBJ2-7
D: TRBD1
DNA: TGTGCCAGCAGTCCTCGAAAGGGACAGGGTGTCTACGAGCAGTACTTC
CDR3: CASSPRKGQGVYEQYF

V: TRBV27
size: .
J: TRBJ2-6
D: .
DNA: TGTGCCAGCAGAACAACAGGGGGGGCTGGGGCCAACGTCCTGACTTTC
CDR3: CASRTTGGAGANVLTF

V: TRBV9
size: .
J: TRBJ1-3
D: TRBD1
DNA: TGTGCCAGCAGCGGGACAGGGTGGACCATATATTTT
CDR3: CASSGTGWTIYF

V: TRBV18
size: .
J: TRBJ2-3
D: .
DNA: TGTGCCAGCTCACCAATAGCGCAGGGTCGCACAGATACGCAGTATTTT
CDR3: CASSPIAQGRTDTQYF

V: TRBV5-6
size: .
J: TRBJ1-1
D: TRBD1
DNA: TGTGCCAGCAGCCAACAGGGGTTCTGGACTGAAGCTTTCTTT
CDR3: CASSQQGFWTEAFF

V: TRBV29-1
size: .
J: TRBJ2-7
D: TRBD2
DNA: TGCAGCGTTGGAGCGGGAGTCAACGAGCAGTACTTC
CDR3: CSVGAGVNEQYF

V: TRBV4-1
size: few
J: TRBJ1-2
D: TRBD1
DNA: TGCGCCAGCAGCCACACTGGACAGGGGAACTATGGCTACACCTTC
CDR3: CASSHTGQGNYGYTF

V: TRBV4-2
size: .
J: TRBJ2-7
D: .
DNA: TGTGCCAGCAGCCCTACTAGCAGCTACGAGCAGTACTTC
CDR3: CASSPTSSYEQYF

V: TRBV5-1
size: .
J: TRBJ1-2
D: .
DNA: TGCGCCAGCAGCACTGCCCAAGGGTACAACTATGGCTACACCTTC
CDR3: CASSTAQGYNYGYTF

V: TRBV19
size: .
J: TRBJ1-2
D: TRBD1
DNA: TGTGCCAGTAGTCCAGGGGGCAACTATGGCTACACCTTC
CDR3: CASSPGGNYGYTF

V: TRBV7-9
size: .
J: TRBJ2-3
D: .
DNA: TGTGCCAGCAGCTTTTTGGTGAGCACAGATACGCAGTATTTT
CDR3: CASSFLVSTDTQYF

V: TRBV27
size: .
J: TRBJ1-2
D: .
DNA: TGTGCCAGCAGTTTATCCGGGGAGATTAACTATGGCTACACCTTC
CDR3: CASSLSGEINYGYTF

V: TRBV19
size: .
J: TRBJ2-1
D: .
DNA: TGTGCCAGTAGTATAGGAGGGAACCATGAGCAGTTCTTC
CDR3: CASSIGGNHEQFF

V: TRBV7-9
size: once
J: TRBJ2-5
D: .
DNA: TGTGCCACCACCGGTCCGGGAGTTCAAGAGACCCAGTACTTC
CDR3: CATTGPGVQETQYF

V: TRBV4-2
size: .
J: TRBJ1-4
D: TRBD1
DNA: TGTGCCAGCAGCCTAGGGACAGGTGGTGAAAAACTGTTTTTT
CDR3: CASSLGTGGEKLFF

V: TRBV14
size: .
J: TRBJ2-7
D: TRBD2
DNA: TGTGCCAGCAGCCAAGACGGGACTAGCTCCTACGAGCAGTACTTC
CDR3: CASSQDGTSSYEQYF

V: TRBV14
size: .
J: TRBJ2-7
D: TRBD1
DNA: TGTGCCAGCAGCTATAGGACAGGGGCCTACGAGCAGTACTTC
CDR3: CASSYRTGAYEQYF

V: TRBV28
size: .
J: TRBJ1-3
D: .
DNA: TGTGCCAGCAGTTTGGACAGAATCCCTGGAAACACCATATATTTT
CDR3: CASSLDRIPGNTIYF

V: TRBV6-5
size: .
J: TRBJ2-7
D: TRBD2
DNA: TGTGCCAGCAGTTTGAGCGGGAGCCTCTACGAGCAGTACTTC
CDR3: CASSLSGSLYEQYF

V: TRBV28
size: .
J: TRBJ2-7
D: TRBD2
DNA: TGTGCCAGCAGACCGGAAGCGGGAGTCTACTTCGAGCAGTACTTC
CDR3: CASRPEAGVYFEQYF

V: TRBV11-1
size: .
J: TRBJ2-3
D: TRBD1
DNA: TGTGCCAGCAGCAGCGGACAGGGTAATGACACAGATACGCAGTATTTT
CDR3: CASSSGQGNDTDTQYF

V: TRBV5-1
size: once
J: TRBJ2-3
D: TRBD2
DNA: TGCGCCAGCAGCTCAGACCTAGCGGGAGCAGGGACAGATACGCAGTATTTT
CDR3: CASSSDLAGAGTDTQYF